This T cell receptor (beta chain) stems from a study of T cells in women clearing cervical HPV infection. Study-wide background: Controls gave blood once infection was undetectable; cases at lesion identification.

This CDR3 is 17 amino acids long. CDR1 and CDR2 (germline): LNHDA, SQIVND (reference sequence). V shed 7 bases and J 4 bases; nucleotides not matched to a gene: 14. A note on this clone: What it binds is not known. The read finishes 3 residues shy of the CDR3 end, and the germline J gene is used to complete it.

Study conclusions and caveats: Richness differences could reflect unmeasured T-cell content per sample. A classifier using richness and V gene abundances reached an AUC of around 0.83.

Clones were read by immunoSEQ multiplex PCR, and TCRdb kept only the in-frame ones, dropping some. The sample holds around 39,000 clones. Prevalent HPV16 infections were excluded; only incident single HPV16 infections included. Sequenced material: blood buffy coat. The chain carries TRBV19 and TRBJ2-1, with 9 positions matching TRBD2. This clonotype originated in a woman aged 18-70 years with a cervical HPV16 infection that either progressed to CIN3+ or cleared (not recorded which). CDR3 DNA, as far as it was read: TGTGCCAGTACCTCATTAGCGGGAGAACTTAAATACAATGAG. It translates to CASTSLAGELKYNE. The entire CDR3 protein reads CASTSLAGELKYNEQFF.